One sample yielded the 17 T cell receptor beta chains listed below, sequenced in a study of shared clonotypes between healthy human individuals. Method: immunoSEQ multiplex PCR; TCRdb's copy keeps in-frame clones and lacks some. The sample lists around 2.1 million clones; under 95% were seen once. The naive CD8 subset, CD45RO-negative cells positively selected for CCR7, excluded terminally differentiated effector memory CD45RA+ cells. Sequencing was done on a sample of naive CD8+ T cells from PBMCs. These receptors all stem from a man aged 18-30 years in good health. Some clones in this sample may be carry-over from other donors' samples.

The chain joins TRBV13 to TRBJ2-2; possible D gene TRBD1, 6 bases. V lost 6 bases to trimming and J lost 6 bases, with 11 bases between them. Germline values: CDR1 PRHDT, CDR2 FYEKMQ (reference sequence). This CDR3 contains 13 residues. CDR3 in amino acids: CASRIGGSGELFF. Written as DNA, the CDR3 is TGTGCCAGCAGGATAGGGGGTTCCGGGGAGCTGTTTTTT.

The V gene is TRBV5-1, the J gene TRBJ2-7; 7 bases agree with TRBD1. Germline V lookup: CDR1 SGHRS, CDR2 YFSETQ. J gave up 5 bases and V 2 bases, and 7 bases lay outside the gene matches. The CDR3 has 14 amino acids. CDR3 bases: TGCGCCAGCAGCTTAGTTACAGGGGTGCACGAGCAGTACTTC. This translates into CASSLVTGVHEQYF.

The rearrangement links TRBV6-1 to TRBJ2-5; D could derive from TRBD1 or TRBD2 (6 bases each). CDR1 and CDR2 (germline): MNHNS, SASEGT. CDR3 length: 14 residues. Trimming left V 6 bases short and J 5 bases short, with 16 bases between. Here the CDR3 reads CASSLKGGWETQYF. DNA of the CDR3: TGTGCCAGCAGCCTGAAGGGGGGTTGGGAGACCCAGTACTTC.

The chain uses TRBV27 and TRBJ1-5; D call uncertain. V was pared by 5 bases and J by 6 bases, with 11 bases between. Germline CDR1 is MNHEY and CDR2 is SMNVEV (reference sequence). This CDR3 region has 13 residues. The CDR3 nucleotides read TGTGCCAGCAGTGGGAGGGAGGGTCAGCCCCAGCATTTT. It yields the protein CASSGREGQPQHF.

This clone was recorded once. V and J are TRBV28 and TRBJ1-5, with 9 bases that match TRBD1. Germline CDR1 is MDHEN and CDR2 is SYDVKM. The CDR3 runs 14 residues. With 5 bases clipped from V and 4 bases from J, the junction kept 3 bases outside the gene matches. The CDR3 coding sequence is TGTGCCAGCAGTCCAGACAGGGGGAATCAGCCCCAGCATTTT. Its translation: CASSPDRGNQPQHF.

The chain combines TRBV9 with TRBJ2-1; 9 nucleotides align to TRBD2. This CDR3 has 17 amino acids. V lost 3 bases, J lost 5 bases, and 12 bases stayed unmatched. The germline CDR1 and CDR2 sequences are SGDLS and YYNGEE. The CDR3 spells CASSGSGGSGSNNEQFF. The CDR3 DNA reads as TGTGCCAGCAGCGGAAGTGGGGGTAGCGGGAGTAACAATGAGCAGTTCTTC.

The rearrangement links TRBV28 to TRBJ2-3; D remains ambiguous. The CDR3 extends over 13 amino acids. The V end was cut by 2 bases, the J end by 0 bases, with 3 bases between. CDR1 MDHEN and CDR2 SYDVKM come from the germline V gene. The CDR3 coding sequence is TGTGCCAGCAGTTTAGTTAGCACAGATACGCAGTATTTT. Its protein is CASSLVSTDTQYF.

The chain's CDR3 is CSVEDRSGHSLYNEQFF. Here the CDR3 DNA reads TGCAGCGTTGAAGATCGTTCGGGCCACTCACTTTACAATGAGCAGTTCTTC. The chain has TRBV29-1 and TRBJ2-1, with D hard to call. CDR3 length: 17 amino acids. Trimming stripped 0 bases from V and 4 bases from J, with 19 bases between. Germline V gives CDR1 SQVTM, CDR2 ANQGSEA.

The chain uses TRBV19 and TRBJ1-2, with D maybe TRBD1 (5 bases). This CDR3 has 17 residues. Trimming took 3 bases from V and 2 from J, leaving 19 bases between them. From germline, CDR1 is LNHDA and CDR2 SQIVND (reference sequence). CDR3 region: CASSIGAGSAENYGYTF. The CDR3 DNA reads as TGTGCCAGTAGTATTGGGGCAGGGAGTGCGGAAAACTATGGCTACACCTTC.

V gene TRBV2 combines with J gene TRBJ2-7, with 9 bases aligning to TRBD2. Germline assignment: CDR1 SNHLY and CDR2 FYNNEI. Unmatched junction bases numbered 17, after V lost 8 bases and J lost 6 bases. The CDR3 totals 16 residues. The CDR3 here is CASSSSSGTSLVEQYF. The CDR3 region has the DNA TGTGCCAGCTCGAGCTCCTCCGGGACTAGCTTAGTCGAGCAGTACTTC. The whole variable domain, remainder taken from reference TRBV2 and TRBJ2-7, is EPEVTQTPSHQVTQMGQEVILRCVPISNHLYFYWYRQILGQKVEFLVSFYNNEISEKSEIFDDQFSVERPDGSNFTLKIRSTKLEDSAMYFCASSSSSGTSLVEQYFGPGTRLTVT.

The chain recombines TRBV19 with TRBJ1-1; no definite D call. The V and J ends lost 4 bases and 7 bases respectively, with 13 bases between them. Germline CDR1 LNHDA, CDR2 SQIVND (reference sequence). This CDR3 spans 13 amino acids. This CDR3 is CASSTWTADEAFF. DNA for the CDR3: TGTGCCAGTAGTACCTGGACGGCCGATGAAGCTTTCTTT.

The chain is built from TRBV7-7 and TRBJ2-7; 8 bases map to TRBD1. In germline, CDR1 is SSHAT, CDR2 FNYEAQ (reference sequence). The trim removed 3 bases at V and 5 bases at J, leaving 3 bases unmatched. The CDR3 spans 13 residues. CDR3 sequence reads: CASSLGQADEQYF. The DNA of the CDR3 is TGTGCCAGCAGCTTGGGACAGGCGGACGAGCAGTACTTC.

V gene TRBV2 combines with J gene TRBJ2-1; D not resolved. V was cut by 8 bases and J by 9 bases, with 11 bases left in between. Germline V gene sequence: CDR1 SNHLY, CDR2 FYNNEI. This CDR3 has 11 residues. CDR3 bases: TGTGCCAGCGACCTAATTAGTGAGCAGTTCTTC. Translating it yields CASDLISEQFF.

This clone has just one count. CDR3 in amino acids: CASDISGTGGNTIYF. CDR3 in DNA: TGTGCTAGTGACATCTCCGGGACAGGGGGAAACACCATATATTTT. The V and J genes are TRBV12-5 and TRBJ1-3; 9 bases align to TRBD1. The trim removed 7 bases at V and 4 bases at J, leaving 8 bases unmatched. From germline, CDR1 is LGHNT and CDR2 FRNRAP. The CDR3 is made up of 15 amino acids.

This sequence joins TRBV19 and TRBJ1-1, with D tentatively TRBD1 (6 bases). The V gene lost 5 bases and the J gene lost 5 bases, with 15 bases spanning the gap. The germline V gene has CDR1 LNHDA and CDR2 SQIVND (reference sequence). The CDR3 has 14 residues. The CDR3 loop reads CASSPRRGRTEAFF. CDR3 coding DNA: TGTGCCAGTAGTCCACGCAGGGGTAGAACTGAAGCTTTCTTT.

The chain couples TRBV4-1 to TRBJ1-1; D not resolved. V lost 1 base, J lost 1 base, and 13 bases lay in between. The germline CDR1 and CDR2 sequences are MGHRA and YSYEKL. CDR3 length equals 16 residues. CDR3 in DNA: TGCGCCAGCAGCCAAGGTACAGTATATACGAACACTGAAGCTTTCTTT. Its protein product is CASSQGTVYTNTEAFF.

The chain combines TRBV2 with TRBJ2-5; 8 positions agree with TRBD1. CDR3 size: 16 residues. V dropped 6 bases and J dropped 2; count of bases not matched to a gene: 11. Germline CDR1 and CDR2: SNHLY and FYNNEI. The CDR3 loop reads CASRGRQGPFQETQYF. CDR3 bases: TGTGCCAGCAGGGGGAGACAGGGGCCGTTTCAAGAGACCCAGTACTTC.